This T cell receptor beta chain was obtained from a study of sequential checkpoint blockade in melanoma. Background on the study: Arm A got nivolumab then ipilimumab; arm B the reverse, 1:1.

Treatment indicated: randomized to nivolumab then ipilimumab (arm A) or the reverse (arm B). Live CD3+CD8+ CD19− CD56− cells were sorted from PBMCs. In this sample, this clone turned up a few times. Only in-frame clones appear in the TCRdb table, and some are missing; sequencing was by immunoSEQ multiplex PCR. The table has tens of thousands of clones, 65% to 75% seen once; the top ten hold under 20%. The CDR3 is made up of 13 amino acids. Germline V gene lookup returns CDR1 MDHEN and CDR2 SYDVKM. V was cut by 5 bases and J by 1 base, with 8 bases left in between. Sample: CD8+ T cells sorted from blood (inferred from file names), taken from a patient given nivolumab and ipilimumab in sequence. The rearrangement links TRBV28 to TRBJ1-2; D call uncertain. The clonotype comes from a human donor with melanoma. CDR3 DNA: TGTGCCAGCAGTCCCCAGGTTAACTATGGCTACACCTTC. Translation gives CASSPQVNYGYTF.